Listed below are T cell receptor beta chains from one sample, sequenced in a study of blood T cells in healthy people across ages. TCRdb independently ran MiXCR on the 5' RACE reads; one entry per CDR3 protein. Among fewer than 700,000 distinct CDR3 sequences listed, less than 45% were seen once. Input material: blood. The receptors derive from an elderly man in good health. Each CDR3 is given with its conserved first and last residue. Each record gives: clone size, J gene, V gene, D gene, CDR3 DNA, CDR3 protein. The D gene is left open where the match is weak. Part of the rows lack a size; the others show once, few, many or a class for expanded clones.

abundance: few
j_gene: TRBJ2-1
v_gene: TRBV28
d_gene: TRBD2
CDR3nt: TGTGCCAGCAGACCCCTAGGGCTAGCGGGAGTAGGTGAGCAGTTCTTC
CDR3aa: CASRPLGLAGVGEQFF

abundance: few
j_gene: TRBJ2-3
v_gene: TRBV20-1
d_gene: .
CDR3nt: TGCAGTGCTAGAAAAAACAGGGCGGCAACAGATACGCAGTATTTT
CDR3aa: CSARKNRAATDTQYF

abundance: once
j_gene: TRBJ2-5
v_gene: TRBV20-1
d_gene: TRBD2
CDR3nt: TGCAGTGCTGCAACCGGGACTAGCGGGAGTAATGAGCAGTACTTC
CDR3aa: CSAATGTSGSNEQYF

abundance: .
j_gene: TRBJ2-3
v_gene: TRBV27
d_gene: .
CDR3nt: TGTGCCAGCAATAGAGGACGTAGCGTGACGCAGTATTTT
CDR3aa: CASNRGRSVTQYF

abundance: .
j_gene: TRBJ2-7
v_gene: TRBV6-5
d_gene: TRBD1
CDR3nt: TGTGCCAGCAGTGACTTGGACAGGGGGCGCGAGCAGTACTTC
CDR3aa: CASSDLDRGREQYF

abundance: few
j_gene: TRBJ2-3
v_gene: TRBV24-1
d_gene: TRBD2
CDR3nt: TGTGCCACCAGTGATCGGTACTCTAGCGGGGATGGGCCAGATACGCAGTATTTT
CDR3aa: CATSDRYSSGDGPDTQYF

abundance: .
j_gene: TRBJ2-3
v_gene: TRBV3-1
d_gene: .
CDR3nt: TGTGCCAGCAGCCCGTCCCGGGAGCGAAATACGCAGTATTTT
CDR3aa: CASSPSRERNTQYF

abundance: many
j_gene: TRBJ2-5
v_gene: TRBV5-1
d_gene: TRBD1
CDR3nt: TGCGCCAGCAGCTCTCGACAGGGTGGCGAGACCCAGTACTTC
CDR3aa: CASSSRQGGETQYF

abundance: .
j_gene: TRBJ2-5
v_gene: TRBV7-9
d_gene: .
CDR3nt: TGTGCCAGCATGGCGGAGACCCAGTACTTC
CDR3aa: CASMAETQYF

abundance: .
j_gene: TRBJ2-5
v_gene: TRBV6-2/TRBV6-3
d_gene: .
CDR3nt: TGTGCCAGCAGTGACCTTGGGGCCCAGTACTTC
CDR3aa: CASSDLGAQYF

abundance: few
j_gene: TRBJ1-1
v_gene: TRBV29-1
d_gene: TRBD1
CDR3nt: TGCAGCGCGGGACAGGGGAACACTGAAGCTTTCTTT
CDR3aa: CSAGQGNTEAFF

abundance: .
j_gene: TRBJ2-3
v_gene: TRBV7-2
d_gene: .
CDR3nt: TGTGCCAGCAGCTTAGGTGGGGGGCCCACAGATACGCAGTATTTT
CDR3aa: CASSLGGGPTDTQYF

abundance: .
j_gene: TRBJ1-2
v_gene: TRBV7-2
d_gene: .
CDR3nt: TGTGCCAGCAGCTTAACGTGGGGTAGCTACACCTTC
CDR3aa: CASSLTWGSYTF